This T cell receptor (beta chain) originates from a study of T cell clones after liver transplantation. General observations from the study: Low donor cell numbers restricted donor-reactive repertoire measurement in a couple of subjects.

Measured with immunoSEQ multiplex PCR; TCRdb has only the in-frame clones, and not every one. The sample holds fewer than 45,000 clones, 70% to 90% seen once. Germline CDR1 WNHNN, CDR2 SYGVQD (reference sequence). The CDR3 contains 14 residues. Trimming pared 5 bases from V and 4 bases from J, leaving 14 bases between. About this clone itself: What it binds is unknown.

Sequenced material: CD4+ T cells from blood, taken 24 months after liver transplant. The chain carries TRBV10-1 and TRBJ1-2; a weak D match, TRBD1 (6 bases). The TCR sequence derives from a human patient who received a liver transplant. The graft donor may have contributed some T cells. The CDR3 nucleotides read TGCGCCAGCAGTTGGACAGTTCGACGCTATGGCTACACCTTC. Amino acid sequence: CASSWTVRRYGYTF.